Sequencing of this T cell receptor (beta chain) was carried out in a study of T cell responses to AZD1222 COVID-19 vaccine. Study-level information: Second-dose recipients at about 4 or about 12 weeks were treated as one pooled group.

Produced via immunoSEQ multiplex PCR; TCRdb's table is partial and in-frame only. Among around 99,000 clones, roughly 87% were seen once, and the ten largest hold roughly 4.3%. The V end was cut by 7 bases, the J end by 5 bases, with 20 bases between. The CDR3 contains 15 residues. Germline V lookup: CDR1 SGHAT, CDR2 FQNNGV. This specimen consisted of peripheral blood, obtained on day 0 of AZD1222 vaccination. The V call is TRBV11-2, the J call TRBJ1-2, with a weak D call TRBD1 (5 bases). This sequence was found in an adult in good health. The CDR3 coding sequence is TGTGCCAGCAACAAAATGGGGGTATCAGGGTATGGCTACACCTTC. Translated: CASNKMGVSGYGYTF.